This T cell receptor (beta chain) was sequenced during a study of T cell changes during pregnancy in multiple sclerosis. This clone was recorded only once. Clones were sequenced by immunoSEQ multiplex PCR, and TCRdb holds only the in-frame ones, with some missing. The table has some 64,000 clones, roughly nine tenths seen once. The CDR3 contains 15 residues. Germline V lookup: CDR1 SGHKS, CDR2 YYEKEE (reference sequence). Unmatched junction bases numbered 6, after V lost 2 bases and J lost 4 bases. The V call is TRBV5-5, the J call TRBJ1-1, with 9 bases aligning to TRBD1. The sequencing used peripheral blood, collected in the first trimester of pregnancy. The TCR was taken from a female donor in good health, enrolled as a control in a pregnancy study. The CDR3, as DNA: TGTGCCAGCAGCTTAATACAGGGGGCTGGCACTGAAGCTTTCTTT. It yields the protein CASSLIQGAGTEAFF.